The entry that follows covers one T cell receptor beta chain sequence. Germline V gene sequence: CDR1 MNHNY, CDR2 SVGAGI (reference sequence). The V end lost 0 bases, the J end lost 6 bases, and 17 bases lay between the germline ends. CDR3 length: 17 amino acids. Healthy Caucasian individuals from Russia aged about 6 to 90 were enrolled as donors. In each sample, at least 7 million PBMCs were isolated. Then a second PCR, running roughly 6 to 12 cycles, was carried out with a sample-barcoded 5' primer and a J-beta primer mix. From the 5' RACE reads, TCRdb called clonotypes with MiXCR, one entry per CDR3 protein. The top ten hold 13% of the sample, which has some 1.1 million distinct CDR3 sequences, around two fifths seen once. This sample was included in a study of blood T cells in healthy people across ages.

The sequencing sample was made of blood. The chain has TRBV6-6 and TRBJ2-2; unclear D gene. This receptor was obtained from a man between 18 and 35 years old in good health. Here the CDR3 DNA reads TGTGCCAGCAGTTACTCGGCATATGTCTCCGTCTCCGGGGAGCTGTTTTTT. Translation: CASSYSAYVSVSGELFF.